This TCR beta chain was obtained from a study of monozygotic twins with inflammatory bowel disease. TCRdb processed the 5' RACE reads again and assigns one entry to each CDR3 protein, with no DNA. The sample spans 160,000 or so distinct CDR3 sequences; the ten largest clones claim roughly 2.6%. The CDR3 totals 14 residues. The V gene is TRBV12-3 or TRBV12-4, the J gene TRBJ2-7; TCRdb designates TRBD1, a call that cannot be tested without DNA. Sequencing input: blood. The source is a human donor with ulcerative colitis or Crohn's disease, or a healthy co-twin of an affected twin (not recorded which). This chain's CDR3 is CASSFRTGNHEQYF.